A selection of T cell receptor beta chains follows, all from one sample in a study of blood T cell repertoires in COVID-19. Data came from immunoSEQ multiplex PCR; TCRdb stores just in-frame clones and leaves some out. The data contain approximately 60,000 clones, 60% to 85% of them singletons. The sample taken for sequencing was peripheral blood. The receptors were sampled from a man aged 55-75 years with acute or convalescent COVID-19. The CDR3 runs from the conserved cysteine through the conserved F or W. D genes are given only for firm matches. A row's size may be missing; if present it is once, few, many or a size class.

TRBJ2-1 TRBV4-1 TRBD2 . CASSQDLRGDNEQFF TGCGCCAGCAGCCAAGATCTGCGGGGGGACAATGAGCAGTTCTTC
TRBJ2-2 TRBV29-1 . . CSGESTGELFF TGCAGCGGGGAGAGTACCGGGGAGCTGTTTTTT
TRBJ1-4 TRBV5-4 TRBD1 . CASSSSGQLYEKLFF TGTGCCAGCAGCTCTTCGGGACAGCTATATGAAAAACTGTTTTTT
TRBJ2-7 TRBV24-1 . . CATSDPGSTNQYF TGTGCCACCAGTGATCCAGGCTCTACGAATCAGTACTTC
TRBJ2-5 TRBV19 . few CASTKNRKETQYF TGTGCCAGTACCAAGAACAGGAAAGAGACCCAGTACTTC
TRBJ1-2 TRBV10-3 . . CAIPTDLSDGYTF TGTGCCATCCCGACAGACCTTAGTGATGGCTACACCTTC
TRBJ1-2 TRBV10-3 . . CAAGEGQSVNGYTF TGTGCCGCCGGGGAGGGGCAAAGTGTTAATGGCTACACCTTC
TRBJ2-1 TRBV19 . . CASSIAGDEQFF TGTGCCAGTAGTATAGCGGGAGATGAGCAGTTCTTC
TRBJ2-1 TRBV5-1 TRBD1 . CASSFTGDNEQFF TGCGCCAGCAGCTTTACAGGGGACAATGAGCAGTTCTTC
TRBJ1-1 TRBV14 . . CASSLNVGVGFGFF TGTGCCAGCAGCCTCAACGTCGGGGTTGGGTTCGGTTTCTTT
TRBJ1-3 TRBV5-1 . . CASSPSVSGNTIYF TGCGCCAGCAGCCCTTCGGTCTCTGGAAACACCATATATTTT
TRBJ2-7 TRBV19 TRBD1 . CASTESDRGPYEQYF TGTGCCAGTACCGAATCGGACAGGGGACCCTACGAGCAGTACTTC
TRBJ1-6 TRBV29-1 . . CSVAEQYNSPLHF TGCAGCGTTGCTGAACAGTATAATTCACCCCTCCACTTT
TRBJ1-6 TRBV5-6 . . CASSLGRATSPLHF TGTGCCAGCAGCTTGGGGAGGGCGACTTCACCCCTCCACTTT
TRBJ2-2 TRBV4-1 TRBD2 . CASSPRLAGGLNTGELFF TGCGCCAGCAGCCCCCGACTAGCGGGGGGGCTAAACACCGGGGAGCTGTTTTTT
TRBJ1-1 TRBV2 TRBD1 . CASSGTGAIRWAFF TGTGCCAGCAGCGGGACAGGTGCGATCAGGTGGGCTTTCTTT
TRBJ1-2 TRBV19 . . CASSSQSGDYGYTF TGTGCCAGTAGTTCCCAATCAGGGGACTATGGCTACACCTTC
TRBJ2-2 TRBV7-3 . . CASSSMISGANTGELFF TGTGCCAGCAGCTCAATGATTAGCGGAGCGAACACCGGGGAGCTGTTTTTT
TRBJ2-2 TRBV2 TRBD1 . CASGDRRNTGELFF TGTGCCAGCGGGGACAGGCGTAACACCGGGGAGCTGTTTTTT
TRBJ1-1 TRBV18 TRBD1 . CASSDTGGTEAFF TGTGCCAGCTCAGACACAGGGGGCACTGAAGCTTTCTTT
TRBJ2-7 TRBV4-2 TRBD1 . CASSQDRDSGLYEQYF TGTGCCAGCAGCCAAGACCGGGACAGTGGACTCTACGAGCAGTACTTC
TRBJ1-5 TRBV28 . once CASRGFEINQPQHF TGTGCCAGCAGGGGCTTTGAGATTAATCAGCCCCAGCATTTT